The 3 T cell receptor beta chains in this list originate from one sample, sequenced in a study of molecular identifiers for immune sequencing clone quantification. TCRdb fed the PCR reads into MiXCR, producing one record per CDR3 protein. The table has 35,000 to 45,000 distinct CDR3 sequences, about 18% seen once. The sample taken for sequencing was naive CD8+ T cells from blood, with Jurkat cell RNA spiked in. The subset was: FACS-sorted CD8+CD4-CCR7+CD45RA+ naive T cells. These receptor sequences come from a human donor in good health. Some libraries in this study had Jurkat cell RNA spiked in.

This clonotype occurred many times. J is TRBJ1-1 and V is TRBV4-3; possibly TRBD1 for D (6 bases). CDR1 and CDR2 from the germline V gene are LGHNA and YSLEER. The CDR3 has 16 amino acids. Trimming took off 1 base at V and 3 bases at J, with 15 bases between the two ends. CDR3 coding DNA: TGCGCCAGCAGCCAAGGAAGGGGGTTCAAGTACACTGAAGCTTTCTTT. Translation gives CASSQGRGFKYTEAFF.

Sample share makes this clonotype medium-sized (0.01 to 0.1%). This rearrangement joins TRBV4-1 to TRBJ2-3, with 10 bases matching TRBD2. Trimming cost V 1 base and J 3 bases; bases outside gene matches: 4. CDR3 size: 16 residues. Germline CDR1 reads MGHRA; CDR2 reads YSYEKL. CDR3 protein: CASSQADSGGTDTQYF. The CDR3 DNA is TGCGCCAGCAGCCAAGCTGATAGCGGGGGGACAGATACGCAGTATTTT.

There are many counts of this clonotype. This chain joins TRBV2 and TRBJ1-5; TRBD1 aligns across 7 bases. This CDR3 has 15 amino acids. CDR1 is SNHLY, CDR2 FYNNEI, per germline. With 6 bases clipped from V and 2 bases from J, the junction kept 7 bases outside the gene matches. CDR3 protein: CASRGDSARNQPQHF. CDR3 nucleotide sequence: TGTGCCAGCAGAGGGGACAGCGCGCGCAATCAGCCCCAGCATTTT.